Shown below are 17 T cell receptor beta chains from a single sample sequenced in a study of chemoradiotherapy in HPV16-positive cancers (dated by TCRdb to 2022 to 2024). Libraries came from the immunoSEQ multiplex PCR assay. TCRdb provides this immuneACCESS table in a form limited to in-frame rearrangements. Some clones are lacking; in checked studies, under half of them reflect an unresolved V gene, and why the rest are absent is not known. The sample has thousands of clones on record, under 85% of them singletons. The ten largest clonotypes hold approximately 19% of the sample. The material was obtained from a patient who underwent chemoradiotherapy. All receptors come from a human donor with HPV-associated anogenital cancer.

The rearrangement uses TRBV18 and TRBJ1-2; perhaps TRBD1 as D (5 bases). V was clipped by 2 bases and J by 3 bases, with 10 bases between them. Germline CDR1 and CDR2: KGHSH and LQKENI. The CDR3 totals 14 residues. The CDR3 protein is CASSPGAVYYGYTF. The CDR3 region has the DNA TGTGCCAGCTCACCAGGGGCAGTCTACTATGGCTACACCTTC.

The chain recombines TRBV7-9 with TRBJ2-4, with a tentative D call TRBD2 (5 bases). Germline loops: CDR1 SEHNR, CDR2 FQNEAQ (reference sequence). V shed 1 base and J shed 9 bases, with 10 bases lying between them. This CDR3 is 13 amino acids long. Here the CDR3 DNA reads TGTGCCAGCAGCTTAGATAGTGGGAGCATTCAGTACTTC. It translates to CASSLDSGSIQYF.

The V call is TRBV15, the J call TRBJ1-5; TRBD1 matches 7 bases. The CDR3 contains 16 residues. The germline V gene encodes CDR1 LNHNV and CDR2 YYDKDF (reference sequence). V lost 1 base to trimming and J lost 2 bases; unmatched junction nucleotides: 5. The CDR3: CATSRGPGGGNQPQHF. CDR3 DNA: TGTGCCACCAGCAGAGGCCCAGGGGGGGGCAATCAGCCCCAGCATTTT.

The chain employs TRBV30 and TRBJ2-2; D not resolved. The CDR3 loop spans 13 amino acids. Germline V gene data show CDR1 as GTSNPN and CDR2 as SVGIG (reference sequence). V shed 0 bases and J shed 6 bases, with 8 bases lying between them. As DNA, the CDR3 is TGTGCCTGGAGTGTAAATGGTCCCGGGGAGCTGTTTTTT. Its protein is CAWSVNGPGELFF.

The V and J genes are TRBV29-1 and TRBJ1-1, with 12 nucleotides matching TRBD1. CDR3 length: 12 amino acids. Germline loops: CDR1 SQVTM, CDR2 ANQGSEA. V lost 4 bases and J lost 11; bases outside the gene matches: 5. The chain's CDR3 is CSVGGQGADAFF. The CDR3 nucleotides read TGCAGCGTTGGGGGACAGGGGGCGGATGCTTTCTTT.

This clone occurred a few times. The CDR3 bases are TGTGCCAGCAGCCAAGATACGTCGGCTGAAGCTTTCTTT. Protein: CASSQDTSAEAFF. The chain joins TRBV4-2 to TRBJ1-1; no firm D call. V was trimmed by 0 bases and J by 6 bases, leaving 8 bases between them. Germline loops: CDR1 LGHNA, CDR2 YNFKEQ. The CDR3 spans 13 residues.

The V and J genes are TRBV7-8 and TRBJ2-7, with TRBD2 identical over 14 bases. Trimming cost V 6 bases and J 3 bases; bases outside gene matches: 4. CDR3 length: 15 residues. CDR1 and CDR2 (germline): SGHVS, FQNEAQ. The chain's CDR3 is CASSRLAGGDYEQYF. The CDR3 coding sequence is TGTGCCAGCAGTCGACTAGCGGGGGGGGACTACGAGCAGTACTTC.

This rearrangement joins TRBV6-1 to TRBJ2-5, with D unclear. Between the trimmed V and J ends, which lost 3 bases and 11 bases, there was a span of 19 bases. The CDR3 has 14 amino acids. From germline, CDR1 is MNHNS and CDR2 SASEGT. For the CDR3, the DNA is TGTGCCAGCAGTGATCGAAACTCTGTAGGTTTGCAGTACTTC. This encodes CASSDRNSVGLQYF.

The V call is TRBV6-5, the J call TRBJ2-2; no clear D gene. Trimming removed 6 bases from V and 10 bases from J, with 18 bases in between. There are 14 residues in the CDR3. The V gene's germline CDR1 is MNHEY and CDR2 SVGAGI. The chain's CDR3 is CASSPGVNQEELFF. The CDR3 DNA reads TGTGCCAGCAGCCCTGGGGTAAATCAGGAGGAGCTGTTTTTT.

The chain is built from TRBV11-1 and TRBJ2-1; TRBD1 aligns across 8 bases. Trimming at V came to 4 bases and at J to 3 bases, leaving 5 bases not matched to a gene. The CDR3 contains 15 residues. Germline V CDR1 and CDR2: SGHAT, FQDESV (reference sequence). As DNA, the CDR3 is TGTGCCAGCAGCTCGGGACAGGAGATCTACAATGAGCAGTTCTTC. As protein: CASSSGQEIYNEQFF.

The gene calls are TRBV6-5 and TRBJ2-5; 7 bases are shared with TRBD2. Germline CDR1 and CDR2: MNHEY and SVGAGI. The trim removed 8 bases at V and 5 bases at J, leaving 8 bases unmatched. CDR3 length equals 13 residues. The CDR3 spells CASRPAGEETQYF. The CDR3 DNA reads TGTGCCAGCCGACCCGCGGGGGAGGAGACCCAGTACTTC.

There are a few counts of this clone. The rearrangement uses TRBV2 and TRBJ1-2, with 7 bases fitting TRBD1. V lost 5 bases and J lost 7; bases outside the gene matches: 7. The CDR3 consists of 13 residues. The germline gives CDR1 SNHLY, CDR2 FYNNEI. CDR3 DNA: TGTGCCAGCAGTATAGGACAGGATCTTGGCTACACCTTC. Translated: CASSIGQDLGYTF.

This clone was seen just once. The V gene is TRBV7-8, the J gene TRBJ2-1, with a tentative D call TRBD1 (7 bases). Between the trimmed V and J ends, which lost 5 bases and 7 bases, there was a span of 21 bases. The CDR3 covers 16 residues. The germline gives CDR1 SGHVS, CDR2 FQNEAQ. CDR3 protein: CASSRGRDSFQNEQFF. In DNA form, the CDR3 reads TGTGCCAGCAGCAGGGGGCGGGACAGCTTCCAAAATGAGCAGTTCTTC.

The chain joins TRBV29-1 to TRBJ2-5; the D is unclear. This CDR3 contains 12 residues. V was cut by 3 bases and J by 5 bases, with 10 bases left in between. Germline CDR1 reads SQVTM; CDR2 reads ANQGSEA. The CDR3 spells CSVDLSAETQYF. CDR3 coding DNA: TGCAGCGTTGACCTGAGCGCGGAGACCCAGTACTTC.

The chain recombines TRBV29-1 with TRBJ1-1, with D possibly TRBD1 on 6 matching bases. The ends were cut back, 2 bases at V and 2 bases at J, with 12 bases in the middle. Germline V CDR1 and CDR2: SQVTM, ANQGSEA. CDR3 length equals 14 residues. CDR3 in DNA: TGCAGCGTTGAATACAGGGCCTTAAACACTGAAGCTTTCTTT. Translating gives CSVEYRALNTEAFF.

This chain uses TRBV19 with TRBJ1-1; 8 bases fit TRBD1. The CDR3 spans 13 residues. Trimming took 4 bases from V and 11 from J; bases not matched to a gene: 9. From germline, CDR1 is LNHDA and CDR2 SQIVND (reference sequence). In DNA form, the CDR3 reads TGTGCCAGTAGTACTATGGACACAGGGGGGGCTTTCTTT. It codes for CASSTMDTGGAFF.

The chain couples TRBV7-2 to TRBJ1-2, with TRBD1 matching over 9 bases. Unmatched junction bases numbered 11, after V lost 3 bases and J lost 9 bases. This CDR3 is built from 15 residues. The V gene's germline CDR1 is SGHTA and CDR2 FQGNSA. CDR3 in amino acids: CASSFSPGQGESYTF. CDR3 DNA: TGTGCCAGCAGCTTTAGCCCGGGACAGGGTGAAAGCTACACCTTC.